This T cell receptor beta chain was profiled in a study of PD-1 blockade in classical Hodgkin lymphoma. Study-level findings and limits: The repertoire differences lack a defined cause, possibly disease activity or prior therapy. Relapsed/refractory patients reportedly had lower baseline diversity than newly diagnosed patients.

In regard to this clone: Its matching antigen is unknown.

Noted time point: cycle 4 day 1 (C4D1), after less than 7 weeks of nivolumab. Relapses following autologous stem cell transplantation were seen in all patients, with brentuximab vedotin exposure varying. Magnetic negative selection was used to purify CD4+ T cells from PBMCs that had been thawed. Best overall response was complete response, partial response or progressive disease in these relapsed/refractory classical Hodgkin lymphoma patients. Some clones are missing from TCRdb's copy, which holds only in-frame ones; the method was immunoSEQ multiplex PCR. The sample shows roughly 32,000 clones, 92% of them seen only once. Germline trimming cut 0 bases from V and 7 bases from J; bases unmatched to any gene: 4. Per the germline V gene, CDR1 is LNHNV and CDR2 is YYDKDF (reference sequence). This CDR3 has 14 residues.

This sample comprised CD4+ T cells from blood, obtained before the fourth cycle of nivolumab. This rearrangement joins TRBV15 to TRBJ1-2, with 8 bases identical to TRBD1. The clonotype was recovered from a human donor with classical Hodgkin lymphoma. Written as DNA, the CDR3 is TGTGCCACCAGCAGAGATGCGACAGGGGTTGGCTACACCTTC. It specifies CATSRDATGVGYTF.